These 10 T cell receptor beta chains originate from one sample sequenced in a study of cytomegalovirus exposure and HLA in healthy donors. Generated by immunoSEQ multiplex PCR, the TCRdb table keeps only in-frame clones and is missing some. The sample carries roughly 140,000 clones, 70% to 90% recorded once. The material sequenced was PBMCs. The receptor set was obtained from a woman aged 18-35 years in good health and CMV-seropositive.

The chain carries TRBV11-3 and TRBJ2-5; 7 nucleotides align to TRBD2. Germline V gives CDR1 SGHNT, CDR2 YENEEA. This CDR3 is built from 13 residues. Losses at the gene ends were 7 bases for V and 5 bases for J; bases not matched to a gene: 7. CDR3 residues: CASKMGGSETQYF. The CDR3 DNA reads TGTGCCAGCAAAATGGGAGGGAGTGAGACCCAGTACTTC.

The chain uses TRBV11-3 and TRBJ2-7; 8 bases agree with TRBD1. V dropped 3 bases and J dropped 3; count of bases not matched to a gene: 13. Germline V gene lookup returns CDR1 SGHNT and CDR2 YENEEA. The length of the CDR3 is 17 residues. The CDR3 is CASSFSPSGTGFYEQYF. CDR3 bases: TGTGCCAGCAGCTTCTCACCATCTGGGACAGGTTTCTACGAGCAGTACTTC.

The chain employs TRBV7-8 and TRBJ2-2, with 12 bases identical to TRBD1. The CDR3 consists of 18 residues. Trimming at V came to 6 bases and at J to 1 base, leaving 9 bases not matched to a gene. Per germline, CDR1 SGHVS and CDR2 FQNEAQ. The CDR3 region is CASRFWGTGGENTGELFF. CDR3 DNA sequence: TGTGCCAGCAGATTCTGGGGGACAGGGGGCGAGAACACCGGGGAGCTGTTTTTT.

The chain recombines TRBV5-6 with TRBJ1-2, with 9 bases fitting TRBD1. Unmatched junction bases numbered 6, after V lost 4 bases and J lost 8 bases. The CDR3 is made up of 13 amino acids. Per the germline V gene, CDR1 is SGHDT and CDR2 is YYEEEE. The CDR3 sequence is CASSGWTGEGYTF. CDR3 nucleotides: TGTGCCAGCAGCGGCTGGACAGGGGAAGGCTACACCTTC.

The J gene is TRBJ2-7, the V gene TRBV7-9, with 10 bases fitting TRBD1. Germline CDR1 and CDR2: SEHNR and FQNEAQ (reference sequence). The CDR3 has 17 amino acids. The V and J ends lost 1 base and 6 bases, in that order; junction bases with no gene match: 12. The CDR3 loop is CASSLELKDRGEGEQYF. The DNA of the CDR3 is TGTGCCAGCAGCTTAGAATTAAAGGACAGGGGGGAGGGCGAGCAGTACTTC. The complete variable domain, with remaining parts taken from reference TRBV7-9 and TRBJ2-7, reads DTGVSQNPRHKITKRGQNVTFRCDPISEHNRLYWYRQTLGQGPEFLTYFQNEAQLEKSRLLSDRFSAERPKGSFSTLEIQRTEQGDSAMYLCASSLELKDRGEGEQYFGPGTRLTVT.

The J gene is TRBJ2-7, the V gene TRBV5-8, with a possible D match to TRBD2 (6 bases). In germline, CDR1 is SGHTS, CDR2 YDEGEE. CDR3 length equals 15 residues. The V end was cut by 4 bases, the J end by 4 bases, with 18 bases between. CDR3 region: CASSPQGGPFYEQYF. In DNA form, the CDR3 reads TGTGCCAGCAGCCCTCAGGGAGGACCGTTTTACGAGCAGTACTTC.

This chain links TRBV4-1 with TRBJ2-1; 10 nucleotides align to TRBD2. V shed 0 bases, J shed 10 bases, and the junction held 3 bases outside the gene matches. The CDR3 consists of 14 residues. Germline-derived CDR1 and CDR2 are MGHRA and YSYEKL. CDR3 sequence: CASSQDRAGGEQFF. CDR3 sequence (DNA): TGCGCCAGCAGCCAAGATCGAGCGGGAGGGGAGCAGTTCTTC.

The CDR3 DNA reads as TGTGCCAGCAGCTTGGACAGGCTTGGAAACACCATATATTTT. Protein: CASSLDRLGNTIYF. The chain employs TRBV5-8 and TRBJ1-3; D is possibly TRBD1 (5 bases). Deletions cut 0 bases from V and 3 bases from J, with 7 bases between. The CDR3 spans 14 residues. The germline V gene has CDR1 SGHTS and CDR2 YDEGEE.

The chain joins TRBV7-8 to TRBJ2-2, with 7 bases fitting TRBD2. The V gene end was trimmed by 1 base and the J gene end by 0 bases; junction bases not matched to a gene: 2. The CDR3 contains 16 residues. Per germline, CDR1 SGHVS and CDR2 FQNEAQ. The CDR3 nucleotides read TGTGCCAGCAGCTTAGTACTAGCGTCGAACACCGGGGAGCTGTTTTTT. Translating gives CASSLVLASNTGELFF. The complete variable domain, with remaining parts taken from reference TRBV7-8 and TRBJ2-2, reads GAGVSQSPRYKVAKRGQDVALRCDPISGHVSLFWYQQALGQGPEFLTYFQNEAQLDKSGLPSDRFFAERPEGSVSTLKIQRTQQEDSAVYLCASSLVLASNTGELFFGEGSRLTVL.

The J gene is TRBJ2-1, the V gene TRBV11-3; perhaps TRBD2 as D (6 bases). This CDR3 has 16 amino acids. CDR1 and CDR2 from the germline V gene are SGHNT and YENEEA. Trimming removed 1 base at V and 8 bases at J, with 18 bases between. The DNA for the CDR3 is TGTGCCAGCAGCTTAGTAGTGACTAGTTGGGGCGATGAGCAGTTCTTC. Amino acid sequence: CASSLVVTSWGDEQFF.